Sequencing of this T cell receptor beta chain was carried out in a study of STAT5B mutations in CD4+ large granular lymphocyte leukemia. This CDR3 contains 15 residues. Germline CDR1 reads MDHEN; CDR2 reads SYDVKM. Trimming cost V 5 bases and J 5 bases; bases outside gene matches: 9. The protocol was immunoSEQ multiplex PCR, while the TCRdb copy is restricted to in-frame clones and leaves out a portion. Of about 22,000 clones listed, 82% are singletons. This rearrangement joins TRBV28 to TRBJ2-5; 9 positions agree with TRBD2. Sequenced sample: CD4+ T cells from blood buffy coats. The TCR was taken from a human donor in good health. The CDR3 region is CASSPAGGVSETQYF. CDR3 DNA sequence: TGTGCCAGCAGTCCCGCGGGGGGGGTAAGCGAGACCCAGTACTTC. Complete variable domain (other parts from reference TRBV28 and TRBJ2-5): DVKVTQSSRYLVKRTGEKVFLECVQDMDHENMFWYRQDPGLGLRLIYFSYDVKMKEKGDIPEGYSVSREKKERFSLILESASTNQTSMYLCASSPAGGVSETQYFGPGTRLLVL.